This entry concerns a single T cell receptor beta chain. Its cognate antigen is unknown. The authors produced TCR alpha and TCR beta cDNA libraries with sample barcodes and UMIs by 5'RACE using constant-segment primers. TCRdb reprocessed the 5' RACE reads via MiXCR and lists one record per CDR3 protein. The data show 550,000 to 700,000 distinct CDR3 sequences, with under 20% seen just once and more than 10% held by the top ten. This entry is derived from a study of T-cell memory formation after mild COVID-19. Broader study findings: Contracting CD4+ clones lay largely in CM and EM, with CD8+ ones residing in EMRA. Confirmation of SARS-CoV-2 specificity was lacking for second-wave clones peaking day 37.

This CDR3 is built from 13 residues. V was clipped by 1 base and J by 7 bases, with 8 bases between them. Germline loops: CDR1 LGHDT, CDR2 YNNKEL (reference sequence). The origin of this receptor is an adult woman who had mild COVID-19 (a few samples of this study predate the infection). Cell type and time point are not known. Material: PBMCs or a T cell subset sorted from them (not recorded which). V and J are TRBV3-1 and TRBJ2-1; D uncertain. The CDR3 nucleotides are TGTGCCAGCAGCCAAGTCGCAGTTAATGAGCAGTTCTTC. Protein sequence: CASSQVAVNEQFF.